This TCR beta chain was captured by sequencing in a study of blood T cell repertoires in COVID-19. Study context: Specimens from acute and convalescent COVID-19 originated in the United States, Italy and Spain.

In the original processing: Amplification with reference gene primers provided the estimates of nucleated cell counts. Measured with immunoSEQ multiplex PCR; TCRdb has only the in-frame clones, and not every one. V, J and clone size are taken as reported in that table, and D and trimming were inferred from the DNA itself. The repertoire holds 35,000 to 50,000 clones, with 88% as singletons. The CDR3 extends over 13 amino acids. The germline V gene has CDR1 SGHRS and CDR2 YFSETQ. J was trimmed by 9 bases and V by 0 bases; bases with no gene match: 2. The sequence derives from a human donor in a cohort sampled during active COVID-19. Sequenced: peripheral blood. The chain employs TRBV5-1 and TRBJ2-1; 8 positions match TRBD2. Here the CDR3 reads CASSLELAGEQFF. CDR3 DNA sequence: TGCGCCAGCAGCTTGGAGCTAGCGGGTGAGCAGTTCTTC.